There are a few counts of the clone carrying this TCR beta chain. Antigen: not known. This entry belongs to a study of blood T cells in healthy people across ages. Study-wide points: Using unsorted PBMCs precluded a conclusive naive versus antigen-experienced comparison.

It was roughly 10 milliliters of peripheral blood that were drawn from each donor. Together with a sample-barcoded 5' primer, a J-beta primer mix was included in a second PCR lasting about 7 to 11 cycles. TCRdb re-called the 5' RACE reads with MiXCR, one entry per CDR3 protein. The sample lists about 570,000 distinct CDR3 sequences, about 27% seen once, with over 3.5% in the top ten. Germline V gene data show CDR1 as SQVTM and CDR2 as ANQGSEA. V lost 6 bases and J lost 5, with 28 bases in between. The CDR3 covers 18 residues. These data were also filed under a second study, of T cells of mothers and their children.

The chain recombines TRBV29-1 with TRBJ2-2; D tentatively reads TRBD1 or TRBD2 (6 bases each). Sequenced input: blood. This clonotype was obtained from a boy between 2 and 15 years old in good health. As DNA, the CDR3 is TGCAGCGTCGCAGGGATTAGGTGGGGGGCAAAGGCAACCGGGGAGCTGTTTTTT. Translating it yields CSVAGIRWGAKATGELFF.